The 5 T cell receptor beta chains listed next were all sequenced from one sample in a study of cytomegalovirus exposure and HLA in healthy donors. Assay: immunoSEQ multiplex PCR; the TCRdb copy retains only in-frame clones and omits some. This sample carries roughly 120,000 clones, more than 70% of them seen once, and the ten largest clones take under 2%. The specimen was PBMCs. Receptor source: a woman between 18 and 29 years old in good health and CMV-seronegative.

V is TRBV4-3 and J is TRBJ1-2, with D unclear. The CDR3 is 14 residues long. Per germline, CDR1 LGHNA and CDR2 YSLEER. Trimming stripped 1 base from V and 8 bases from J, with 14 bases between. This chain's CDR3 is CASSQARGVTGYTF. Written as DNA, the CDR3 is TGCGCCAGCAGCCAAGCGCGGGGTGTGACGGGCTACACCTTC.

The V call is TRBV19, the J call TRBJ1-1; D might be TRBD1 (6 bases). Germline V gene data show CDR1 as LNHDA and CDR2 as SQIVND (reference sequence). The CDR3 is made up of 14 amino acids. V was pared by 7 bases and J by 3 bases, with 15 bases between. CDR3 in DNA: TGTGCCAGTAACTTCCTTACAGGGCACACTGAAGCTTTCTTT. Protein: CASNFLTGHTEAFF.

The chain combines TRBV5-1 with TRBJ1-4; no clear D gene. The CDR3 extends over 14 amino acids. CDR1 is SGHRS, CDR2 YFSETQ, per germline. With 5 bases removed from V and 0 bases from J, the gap between germline ends came to 8 bases. Here the CDR3 DNA reads TGCGCCAGCAGAAGACAAGCAACTAATGAAAAACTGTTTTTT. Translating it yields CASRRQATNEKLFF.

The V and J genes are TRBV7-2 and TRBJ2-1; possible D gene TRBD2, 6 bases. The ends were cut back, 5 bases at V and 5 bases at J, with 28 bases in the middle. The CDR3 has 19 residues. Germline V gene lookup returns CDR1 SGHTA and CDR2 FQGNSA. The CDR3 loop is CASSVDRDSISRLDNEQFF. CDR3 DNA: TGTGCCAGCAGCGTAGATCGGGACTCTATTTCAAGACTCGACAATGAGCAGTTCTTC.

The rearrangement links TRBV5-1 to TRBJ1-1; tentative D call: TRBD1 (6 bases). The CDR3 consists of 16 residues. The germline V gene has CDR1 SGHRS and CDR2 YFSETQ. V lost 4 bases, J lost 0 bases, and 16 bases lay in between. CDR3 DNA sequence: TGCGCCAGCAGCCAGGGGATGGGGGCTTTGAACACTGAAGCTTTCTTT. It translates to CASSQGMGALNTEAFF.